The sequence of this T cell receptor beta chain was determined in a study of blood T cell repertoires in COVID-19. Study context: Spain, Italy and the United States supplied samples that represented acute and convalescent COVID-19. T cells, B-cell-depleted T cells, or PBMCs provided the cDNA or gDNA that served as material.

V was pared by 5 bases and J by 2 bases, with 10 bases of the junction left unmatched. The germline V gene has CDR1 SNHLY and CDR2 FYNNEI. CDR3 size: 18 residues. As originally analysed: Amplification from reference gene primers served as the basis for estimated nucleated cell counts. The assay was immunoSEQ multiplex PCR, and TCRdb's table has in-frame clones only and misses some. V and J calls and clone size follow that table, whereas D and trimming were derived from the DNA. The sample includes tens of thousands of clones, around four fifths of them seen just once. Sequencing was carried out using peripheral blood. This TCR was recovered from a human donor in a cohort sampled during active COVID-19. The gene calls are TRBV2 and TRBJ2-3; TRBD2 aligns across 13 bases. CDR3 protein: CASSLTSGGIRTTDTQYF. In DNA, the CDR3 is TGTGCCAGCAGTTTGACTAGCGGGGGGATTCGCACCACAGATACGCAGTATTTT.